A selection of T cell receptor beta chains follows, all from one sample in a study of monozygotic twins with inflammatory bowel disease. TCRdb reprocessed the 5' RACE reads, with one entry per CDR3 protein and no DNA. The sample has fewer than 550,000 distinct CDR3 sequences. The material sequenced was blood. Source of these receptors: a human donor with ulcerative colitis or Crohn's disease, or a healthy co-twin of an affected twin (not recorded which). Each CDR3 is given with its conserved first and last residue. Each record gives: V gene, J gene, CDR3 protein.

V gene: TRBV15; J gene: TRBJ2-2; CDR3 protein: CATSREGGSLITGELFF
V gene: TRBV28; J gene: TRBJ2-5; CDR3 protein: CASNTPGLGETQYF
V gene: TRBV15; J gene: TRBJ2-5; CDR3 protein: CATSTYSVTQETQYF
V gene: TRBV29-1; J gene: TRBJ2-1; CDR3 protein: CSVGGSSYNEQFF
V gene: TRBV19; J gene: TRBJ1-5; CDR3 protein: CASSITGGNQPQHF
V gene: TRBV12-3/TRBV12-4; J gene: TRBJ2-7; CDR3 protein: CASSFTSYEQYF
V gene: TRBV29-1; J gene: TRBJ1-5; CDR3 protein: CSVGRDRNQPQHF
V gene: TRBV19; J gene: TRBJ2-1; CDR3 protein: CASSHGGRSYNEQFF
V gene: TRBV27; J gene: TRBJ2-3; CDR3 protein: CASSLSGRGGLGAGTQYF
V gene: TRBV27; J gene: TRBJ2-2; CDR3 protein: CASSFHPPGGRTGELFF
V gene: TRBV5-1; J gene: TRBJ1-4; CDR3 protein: CASSARQGFNEKLFF
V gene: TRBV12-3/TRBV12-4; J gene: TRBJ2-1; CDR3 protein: CASREQGLSRNEQFF
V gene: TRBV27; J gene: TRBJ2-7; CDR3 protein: CASSLGRGASYEQYF
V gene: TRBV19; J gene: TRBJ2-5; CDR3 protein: CASSPTGLAQYF
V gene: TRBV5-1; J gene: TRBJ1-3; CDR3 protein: CASSLHEGQNTIYF
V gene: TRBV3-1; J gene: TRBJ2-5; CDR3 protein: CASSAGLAGNGETQYF
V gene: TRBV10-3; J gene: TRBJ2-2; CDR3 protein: CAISEGLGGTGELFF
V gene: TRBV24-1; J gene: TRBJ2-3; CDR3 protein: CATSDPTGLDTQYF
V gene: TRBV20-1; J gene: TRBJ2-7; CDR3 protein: CSARDYTGTGASLYEQYF
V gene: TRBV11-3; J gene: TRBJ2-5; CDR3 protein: CASSLDSDRQTQYF
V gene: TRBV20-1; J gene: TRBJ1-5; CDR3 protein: CSAGTSGAFDPQHF
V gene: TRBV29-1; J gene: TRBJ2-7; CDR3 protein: CSVEDPASGTEYEQYF